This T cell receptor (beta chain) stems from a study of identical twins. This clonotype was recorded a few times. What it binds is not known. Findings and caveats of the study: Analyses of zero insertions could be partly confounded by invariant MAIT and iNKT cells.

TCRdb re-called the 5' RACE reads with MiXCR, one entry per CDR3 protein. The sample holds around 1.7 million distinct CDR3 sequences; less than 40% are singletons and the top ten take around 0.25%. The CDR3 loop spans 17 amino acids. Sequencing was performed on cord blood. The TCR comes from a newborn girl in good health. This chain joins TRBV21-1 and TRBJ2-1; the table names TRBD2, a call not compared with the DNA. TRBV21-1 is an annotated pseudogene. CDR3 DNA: TGTGCCAGCAGCAAAAGGCCCACAGGGAGCCGCTACAATGAGCAGTTCTTC. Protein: CASSKRPTGSRYNEQFF.